Described below is a single TCR beta chain sequence and its context. These data are taken from a study of beta chain features in type 1 diabetes. What was sequenced were expressed TCRB transcripts, since all of the isolated RNA had been reverse transcribed. Clones were read by immunoSEQ multiplex PCR, and TCRdb kept only the in-frame ones, dropping some. Among a few hundred thousand clones listed, about 25% were seen once. This CDR3 is built from 13 residues. V dropped 3 bases and J dropped 6 bases, with 12 bases sitting between them. CDR1 is GTSNPN, CDR2 SVGIG, per germline (reference sequence). This TCR came from a man between 25 and 39 years old in good health. V and J are TRBV30 and TRBJ2-1, with D perhaps matching TRBD2 (5 bases). Sequenced input: central memory CD4+ T cells from blood. The CDR3, as DNA: TGTGCCTGGAGGGTCCCAGCGGCCAATGAGCAGTTCTTC. It encodes CAWRVPAANEQFF.